Given below is one T cell receptor (beta chain) in context. Its specificity is unknown. J was trimmed by 6 bases and V by 1 base; bases with no gene match: 6. Germline V gives CDR1 SEHNR, CDR2 FQNEAQ (reference sequence). This CDR3 is built from 15 residues. The data were obtained in a study of chemoradiotherapy in HPV16-positive cancers. As for the study in general: Functional T-cell assays on a couple of HPV16-positive patients' cells defined candidate HPV-specific clones and common TCR motifs. Study-wide findings and caveats: In HPV16-positive patients, HPV-responsive T-cell expansion tracked better recurrence-free survival. Only a couple of HPV16-positive patients supplied the functional HPV-specificity definition.

TCRdb's copy holds only in-frame clones and misses some; the assay was immunoSEQ multiplex PCR. The sample carries just over 15,000 clones, around four fifths recorded once. Repertoires were sampled repeatedly during chemoradiotherapy. The sample here was taken from a patient who underwent chemoradiotherapy. The receptor was isolated from a human donor with HPV-associated anogenital cancer. The chain links TRBV7-9 to TRBJ2-7; 10 bases are shared with TRBD1. CDR3 sequence (DNA): TGTGCCAGCAGCTTAGTAGACAGGGGGCTCTCCGAGCAGTACTTC. Protein: CASSLVDRGLSEQYF.